The clone carrying this T cell receptor (beta chain) was observed a handful of times. This entry is derived from a study of blood T cells in healthy people across ages. PCR was performed a second time for roughly 7 to 12 cycles using a sample-barcoded 5' primer and a J-beta primer mix. MiXCR, run by TCRdb on the 5' RACE reads, gives a single entry per CDR3 protein. The table lists roughly 1,100,000 distinct CDR3 sequences, under 30% of them singletons. Donation came from healthy Caucasian individuals in Russia who were aged about 6 to 95. This same sample was also taken into another study, of T cells of mothers and their children.

This TCR came from a girl aged 2 to 9 in good health. The source material was blood.

The CDR3 is CASSLEGGAFIEQFF. Here the CDR3 DNA reads TGTGCCAGCAGCTTAGAGGGGGGGGCCTTTATTGAGCAGTTCTTC. The chain employs TRBV7-8 and TRBJ2-5; TRBD2 might be the D (7 bases). The J call is in doubt because the DNA end fits TRBJ2-1 better. CDR3 length equals 15 residues. Germline V gene sequence: CDR1 SGHVS, CDR2 FQNEAQ.